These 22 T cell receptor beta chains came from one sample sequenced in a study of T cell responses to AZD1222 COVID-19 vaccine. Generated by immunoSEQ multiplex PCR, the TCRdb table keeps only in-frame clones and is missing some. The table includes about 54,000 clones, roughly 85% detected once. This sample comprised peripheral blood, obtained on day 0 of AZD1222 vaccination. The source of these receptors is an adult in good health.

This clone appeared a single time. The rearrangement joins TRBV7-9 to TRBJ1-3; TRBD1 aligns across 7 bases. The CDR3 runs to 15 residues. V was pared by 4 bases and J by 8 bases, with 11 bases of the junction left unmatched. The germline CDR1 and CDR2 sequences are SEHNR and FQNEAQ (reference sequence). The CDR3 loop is CASSYRQGGGDTIYF. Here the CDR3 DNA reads TGTGCCAGCAGCTACCGACAGGGTGGAGGTGACACCATATATTTT.

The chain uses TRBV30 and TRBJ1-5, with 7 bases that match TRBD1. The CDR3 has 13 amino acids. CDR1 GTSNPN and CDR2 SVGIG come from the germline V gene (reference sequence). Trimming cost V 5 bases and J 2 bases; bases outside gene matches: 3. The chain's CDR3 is CAWDGQGNQPQHF. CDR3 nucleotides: TGTGCCTGGGATGGACAGGGCAATCAGCCCCAGCATTTT.

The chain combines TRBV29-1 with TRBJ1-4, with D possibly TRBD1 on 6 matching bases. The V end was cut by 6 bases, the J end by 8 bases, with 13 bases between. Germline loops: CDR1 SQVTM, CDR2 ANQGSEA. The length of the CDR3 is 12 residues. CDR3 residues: CSVGTSYEKLFF. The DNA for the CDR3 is TGCAGCGTCGGGACATCTTACGAAAAACTGTTTTTT.

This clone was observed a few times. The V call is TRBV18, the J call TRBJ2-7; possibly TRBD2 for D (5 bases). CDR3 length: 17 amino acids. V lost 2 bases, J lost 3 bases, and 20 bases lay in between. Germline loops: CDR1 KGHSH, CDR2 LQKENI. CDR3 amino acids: CASSPRMGDSVIYEQYF. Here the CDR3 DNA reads TGTGCCAGCTCACCAAGGATGGGCGATAGCGTCATCTACGAGCAGTACTTC.

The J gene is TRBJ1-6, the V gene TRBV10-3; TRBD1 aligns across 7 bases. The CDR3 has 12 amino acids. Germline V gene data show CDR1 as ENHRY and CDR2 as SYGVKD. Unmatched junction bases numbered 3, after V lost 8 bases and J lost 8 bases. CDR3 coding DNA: TGTGCCATCCGGGACAGCGATTCACCCCTCCACTTT. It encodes CAIRDSDSPLHF.

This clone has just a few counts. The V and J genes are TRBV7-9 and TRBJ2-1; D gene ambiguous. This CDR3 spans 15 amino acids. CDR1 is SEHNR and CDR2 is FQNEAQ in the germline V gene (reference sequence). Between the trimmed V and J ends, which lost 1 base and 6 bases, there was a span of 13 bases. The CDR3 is CASSLVMGVGNEQFF. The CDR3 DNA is TGTGCCAGCAGCTTAGTTATGGGTGTGGGCAATGAGCAGTTCTTC.

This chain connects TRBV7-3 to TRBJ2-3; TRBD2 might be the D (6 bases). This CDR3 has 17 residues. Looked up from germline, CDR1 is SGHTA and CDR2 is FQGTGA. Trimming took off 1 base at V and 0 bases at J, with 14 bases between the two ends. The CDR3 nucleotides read TGTGCCAGCAGCTTAAAGGGTGGGGGAGGAAGCACAGATACGCAGTATTTT. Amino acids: CASSLKGGGGSTDTQYF.

The CDR3 spells CSAIPYEQYF. CDR3 sequence (DNA): TGCAGTGCTATTCCCTACGAGCAGTACTTC. The chain couples TRBV20-1 to TRBJ2-7; D is ambiguous. V lost 4 bases, J lost 2 bases, and 3 bases lay in between. Germline CDR1 reads DFQATT; CDR2 reads SNEGSKA (reference sequence). This CDR3 spans 10 amino acids.

CDR3 nucleotides: TGTGCCAGCAGCTTAGGAGTATCTGGGGCCAACGTCCTGACTTTC. This gives the protein CASSLGVSGANVLTF. The genes are TRBV7-2 and TRBJ2-6; no definite D call. Trimming removed 1 base from V and 1 base from J, with 5 bases in between. The germline gives CDR1 SGHTA, CDR2 FQGNSA. This CDR3 spans 15 amino acids.

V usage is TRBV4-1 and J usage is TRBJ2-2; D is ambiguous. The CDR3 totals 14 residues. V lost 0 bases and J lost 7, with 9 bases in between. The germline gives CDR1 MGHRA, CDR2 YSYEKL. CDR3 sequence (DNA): TGCGCCAGCAGCCAAGACCCAAATTACGGGGAGCTGTTTTTT. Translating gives CASSQDPNYGELFF.

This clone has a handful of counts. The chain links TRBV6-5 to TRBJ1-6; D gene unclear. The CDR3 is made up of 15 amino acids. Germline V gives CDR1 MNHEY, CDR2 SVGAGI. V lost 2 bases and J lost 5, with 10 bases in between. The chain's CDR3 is CASSYVGPDNSPLHF. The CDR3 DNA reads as TGTGCCAGCAGTTACGTGGGTCCCGATAATTCACCCCTCCACTTT.

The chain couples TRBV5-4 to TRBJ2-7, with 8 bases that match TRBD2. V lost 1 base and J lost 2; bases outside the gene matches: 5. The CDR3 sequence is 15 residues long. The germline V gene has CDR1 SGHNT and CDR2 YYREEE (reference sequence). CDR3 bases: TGTGCCAGCAGCTTGAGCGGGGGCGGCACCTACGAGCAGTACTTC. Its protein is CASSLSGGGTYEQYF. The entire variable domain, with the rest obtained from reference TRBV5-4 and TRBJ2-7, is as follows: ETGVTQSPTHLIKTRGQQVTLRCSSQSGHNTVSWYQQALGQGPQFIFQYYREEENGRGNFPPRFSGLQFPNYSSELNVNALELDDSALYLCASSLSGGGTYEQYFGPGTRLTVT.

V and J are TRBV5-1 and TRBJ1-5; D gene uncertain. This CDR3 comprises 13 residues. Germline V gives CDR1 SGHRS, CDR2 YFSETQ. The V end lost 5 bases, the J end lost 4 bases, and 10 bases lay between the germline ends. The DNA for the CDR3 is TGCGCCAGCAGGAGACAAGCAAATCAGCCCCAGCATTTT. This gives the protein CASRRQANQPQHF.

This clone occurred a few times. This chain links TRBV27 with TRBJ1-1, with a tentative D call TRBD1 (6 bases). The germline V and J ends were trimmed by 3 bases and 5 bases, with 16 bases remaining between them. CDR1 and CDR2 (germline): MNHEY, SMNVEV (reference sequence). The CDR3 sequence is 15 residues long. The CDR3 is CASSLDSLGRTEAFF. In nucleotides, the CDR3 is TGTGCCAGCAGTTTGGACAGTCTGGGTCGGACTGAAGCTTTCTTT.

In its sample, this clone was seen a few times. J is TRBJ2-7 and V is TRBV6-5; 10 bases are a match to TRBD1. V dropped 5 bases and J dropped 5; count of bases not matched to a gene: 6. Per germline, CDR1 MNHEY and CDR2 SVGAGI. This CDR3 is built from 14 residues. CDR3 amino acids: CASSPRDRGHEQYF. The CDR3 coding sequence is TGTGCCAGCAGTCCCCGGGACAGGGGACACGAGCAGTACTTC.

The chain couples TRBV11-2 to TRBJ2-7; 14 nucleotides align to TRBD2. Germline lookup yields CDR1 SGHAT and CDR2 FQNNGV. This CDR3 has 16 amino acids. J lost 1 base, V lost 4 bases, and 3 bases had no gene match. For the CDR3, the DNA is TGTGCCAGCAGCTCGAGGACTAGCGGGGGGTCCTACGAGCAGTACTTC. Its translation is CASSSRTSGGSYEQYF.

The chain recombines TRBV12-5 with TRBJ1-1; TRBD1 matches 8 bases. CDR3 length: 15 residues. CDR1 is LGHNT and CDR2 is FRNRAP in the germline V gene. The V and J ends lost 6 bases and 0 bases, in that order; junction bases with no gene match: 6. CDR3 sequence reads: CASGLGQGMNTEAFF. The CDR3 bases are TGTGCTAGTGGCCTCGGACAGGGAATGAACACTGAAGCTTTCTTT.

CDR3 loop: CAWSVTGGDQPQHF. The CDR3 bases are TGTGCCTGGAGTGTAACGGGGGGGGATCAGCCCCAGCATTTT. The gene calls are TRBV30 and TRBJ1-5, with TRBD1 as a possible D gene (5 bases). Germline-derived CDR1 and CDR2 are GTSNPN and SVGIG (reference sequence). The CDR3 spans 14 residues. The germline V and J ends were trimmed by 0 bases and 5 bases, with 11 bases remaining between them. Supplemented by reference TRBV30 and TRBJ1-5, the full variable domain reads SQTIHQWPATLVQPVGSPLSLECTVEGTSNPNLYWYRQAAGRGLQLLFYSVGIGQISSEVPQNLSASRPQDRQFILSSKKLLLSDSGFYLCAWSVTGGDQPQHFGDGTRLSIL.

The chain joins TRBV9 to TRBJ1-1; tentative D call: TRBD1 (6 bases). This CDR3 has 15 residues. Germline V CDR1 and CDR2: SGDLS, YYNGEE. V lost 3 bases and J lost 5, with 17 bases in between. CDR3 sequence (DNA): TGTGCCAGCAGCGCAGTAGGGGGGGCCGTAACTGAAGCTTTCTTT. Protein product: CASSAVGGAVTEAFF.

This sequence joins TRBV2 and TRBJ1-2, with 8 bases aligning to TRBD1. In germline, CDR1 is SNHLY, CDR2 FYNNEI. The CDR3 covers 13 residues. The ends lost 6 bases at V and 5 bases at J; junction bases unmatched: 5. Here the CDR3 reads CASREDREYGYTF. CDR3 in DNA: TGTGCCAGCAGGGAGGACAGGGAGTATGGCTACACCTTC.

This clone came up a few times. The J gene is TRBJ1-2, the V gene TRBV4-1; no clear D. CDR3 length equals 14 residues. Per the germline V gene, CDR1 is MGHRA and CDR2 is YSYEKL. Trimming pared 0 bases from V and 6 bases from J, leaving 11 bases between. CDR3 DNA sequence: TGCGCCAGCAGCCAAGAACCCAGTCGTCATGGCTACACCTTC. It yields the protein CASSQEPSRHGYTF.

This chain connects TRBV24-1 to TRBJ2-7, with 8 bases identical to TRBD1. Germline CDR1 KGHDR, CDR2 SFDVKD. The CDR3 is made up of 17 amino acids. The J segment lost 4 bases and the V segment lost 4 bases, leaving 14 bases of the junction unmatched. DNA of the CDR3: TGTGCCACCAGTGAAAGCACCCGCGGACAGGGTGCGTACGAGCAGTACTTC. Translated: CATSESTRGQGAYEQYF.